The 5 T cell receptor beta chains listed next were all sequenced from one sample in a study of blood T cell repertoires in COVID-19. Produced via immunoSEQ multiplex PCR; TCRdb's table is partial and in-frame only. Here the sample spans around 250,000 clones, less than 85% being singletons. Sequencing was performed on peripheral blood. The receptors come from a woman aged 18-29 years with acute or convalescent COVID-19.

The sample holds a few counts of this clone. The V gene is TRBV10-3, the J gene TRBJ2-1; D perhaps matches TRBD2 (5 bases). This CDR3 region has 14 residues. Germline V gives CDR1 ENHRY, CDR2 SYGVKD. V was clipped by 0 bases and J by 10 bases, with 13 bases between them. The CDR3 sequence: CAISESNIRGEQFF. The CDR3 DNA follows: TGTGCCATCAGTGAGTCGAACATCCGGGGAGAGCAGTTCTTC.

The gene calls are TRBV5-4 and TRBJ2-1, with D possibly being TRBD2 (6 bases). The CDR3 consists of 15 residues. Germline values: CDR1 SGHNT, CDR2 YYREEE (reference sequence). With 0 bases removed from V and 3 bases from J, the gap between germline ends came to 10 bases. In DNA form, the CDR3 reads TGTGCCAGCAGCTTGGAACTAGCTGACTACAATGAGCAGTTCTTC. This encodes CASSLELADYNEQFF. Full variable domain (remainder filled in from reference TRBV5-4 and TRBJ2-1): ETGVTQSPTHLIKTRGQQVTLRCSSQSGHNTVSWYQQALGQGPQFIFQYYREEENGRGNFPPRFSGLQFPNYSSELNVNALELDDSALYLCASSLELADYNEQFFGPGTRLTVL.

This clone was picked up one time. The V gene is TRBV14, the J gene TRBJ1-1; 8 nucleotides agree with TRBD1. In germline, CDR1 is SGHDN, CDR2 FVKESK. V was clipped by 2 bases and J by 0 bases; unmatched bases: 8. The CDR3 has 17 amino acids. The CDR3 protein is CASSQRQGSGMNTEAFF. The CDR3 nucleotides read TGTGCCAGCAGCCAACGACAGGGGAGCGGTATGAACACTGAAGCTTTCTTT.

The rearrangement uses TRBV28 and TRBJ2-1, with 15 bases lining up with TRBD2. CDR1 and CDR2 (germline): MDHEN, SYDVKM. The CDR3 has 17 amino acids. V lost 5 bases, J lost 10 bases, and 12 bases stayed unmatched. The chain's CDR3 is CASSLVGTSGRRREQFF. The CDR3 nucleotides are TGTGCCAGCAGTCTGGTAGGGACTAGCGGGAGGCGTAGGGAGCAGTTCTTC.

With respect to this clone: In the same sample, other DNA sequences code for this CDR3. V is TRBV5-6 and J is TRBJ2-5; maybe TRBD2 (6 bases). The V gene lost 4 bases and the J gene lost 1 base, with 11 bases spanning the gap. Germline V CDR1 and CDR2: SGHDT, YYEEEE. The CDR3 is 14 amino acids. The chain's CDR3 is CASSLGGAQETQYF. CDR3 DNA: TGTGCCAGCAGCCTCGGCGGGGCCCAAGAGACCCAGTACTTC.